The 30 T cell receptor beta chains given below trace back to one sample, sequenced in a study of blood T cell repertoires in COVID-19 (TCRdb year 2020). Library preparation was by the immunoSEQ multiplex PCR assay. TCRdb took over this immuneACCESS table, retaining in-frame rearrangements with V and J assigned. Such tables are incomplete; in checked studies, under half of the missing clones stem from an unresolved V gene, and the remainder is unexplained. The sample data list a few hundred thousand clones, and roughly 91% of these were observed just once. Clones ranked in the top ten supply around 10% of the sample. The sample taken for sequencing was peripheral blood. Receptors originate from a woman in her twenties or thirties with COVID-19, enrolled during active disease.

The chain couples TRBV5-4 to TRBJ2-2, with TRBD2 matching 11 bases. The V segment lost 5 bases and the J segment 1 base; nucleotides outside the gene matches: 4. Per the germline V gene, CDR1 is SGHNT and CDR2 is YYREEE (reference sequence). The CDR3 has 16 amino acids. The DNA of the CDR3 is TGTGCCAGCAGTCCTGGACTAGCGGGGAACACCGGGGAGCTGTTTTTT. It yields the protein CASSPGLAGNTGELFF.

V and J are TRBV5-6 and TRBJ2-7; 7 positions agree with TRBD1. Germline lookup yields CDR1 SGHDT and CDR2 YYEEEE. Trimming removed 5 bases from V and 2 bases from J; junction bases left unmatched: 7. The CDR3 length is 14 residues. CDR3 loop: CASRPTGTAYEQYF. CDR3 sequence (DNA): TGTGCCAGCAGACCGACCGGGACAGCCTACGAGCAGTACTTC. The whole variable domain, remainder taken from reference TRBV5-6 and TRBJ2-7, is DAGVTQSPTHLIKTRGQQVTLRCSPKSGHDTVSWYQQALGQGPQFIFQYYEEEERQRGNFPDRFSGHQFPNYSSELNVNALLLGDSALYLCASRPTGTAYEQYFGPGTRLTVT.

V is TRBV30 and J is TRBJ2-3; perhaps TRBD2 as D (5 bases). Trimming removed 0 bases at V and 0 bases at J, with 10 bases between. The germline V gene has CDR1 GTSNPN and CDR2 SVGIG (reference sequence). There are 15 residues in the CDR3. For the CDR3, the DNA is TGTGCCTGGAGTGTACCCGGGGTTAGCACAGATACGCAGTATTTT. Translating gives CAWSVPGVSTDTQYF. The full variable domain, its missing parts supplied by reference TRBV30 and TRBJ2-3, is SQTIHQWPATLVQPVGSPLSLECTVEGTSNPNLYWYRQAAGRGLQLLFYSVGIGQISSEVPQNLSASRPQDRQFILSSKKLLLSDSGFYLCAWSVPGVSTDTQYFGPGTRLTVL.

The genes are TRBV2 and TRBJ1-2; 12 bases agree with TRBD1. Per the germline V gene, CDR1 is SNHLY and CDR2 is FYNNEI. The CDR3 length is 17 residues. The J segment lost 4 bases and the V segment lost 8 bases, leaving 14 bases of the junction unmatched. CDR3 region: CASGTWDRGRVTYGYTF. CDR3 coding DNA: TGTGCCAGCGGGACCTGGGACAGGGGGCGCGTCACCTATGGCTACACCTTC.

The chain joins TRBV11-2 to TRBJ2-3, with D possibly TRBD2 on 6 matching bases. Germline V gene sequence: CDR1 SGHAT, CDR2 FQNNGV. The CDR3 contains 14 residues. V lost 0 bases, J lost 11 bases, and 15 bases lay in between. The CDR3 loop reads CASSLEAPWGEQYF. The CDR3 nucleotides read TGTGCCAGCAGCTTAGAGGCACCTTGGGGGGAGCAGTATTTT.

The chain links TRBV9 to TRBJ2-5, with TRBD2 matching over 9 bases. This CDR3 has 16 amino acids. The germline V gene encodes CDR1 SGDLS and CDR2 YYNGEE. After removal of 0 bases from V and 4 bases from J, the junction contained 7 bases not matched to a gene. Here the CDR3 DNA reads TGTGCCAGCAGCGTAGGAAGCGGGGGGATGGGAGAGACCCAGTACTTC. The encoded protein is CASSVGSGGMGETQYF.

V is TRBV18 and J is TRBJ1-3, with a possible D match to TRBD1 (5 bases). Trimming removed 3 bases from V and 4 bases from J, with 7 bases in between. Germline CDR1 is KGHSH and CDR2 is LQKENI. This CDR3 is built from 13 residues. The CDR3 bases are TGTGCCAGCTCACCGACAGACGGAAACACCATATATTTT. It specifies CASSPTDGNTIYF.

V and J are TRBV9 and TRBJ2-2, with TRBD2 identical over 7 bases. The germline V gene has CDR1 SGDLS and CDR2 YYNGEE. The CDR3 has 16 residues. Losses at the gene ends were 0 bases for V and 5 bases for J; bases not matched to a gene: 7. CDR3 DNA: TGTGCCAGCAGCGTAGTGGCGGGGGTGTGGACCGGGGAGCTGTTTTTT. Amino acid sequence: CASSVVAGVWTGELFF.

The V and J genes are TRBV18 and TRBJ1-1; 7 nucleotides match TRBD1. The CDR3 is 15 residues long. Losses at the gene ends were 1 base for V and 1 base for J; bases not matched to a gene: 3. CDR1 is KGHSH, CDR2 LQKENI, per germline. CDR3 in amino acids: CASSPRGGRNTEAFF. CDR3 bases: TGTGCCAGCTCACCACGAGGGGGCAGGAACACTGAAGCTTTCTTT.

The chain couples TRBV7-9 to TRBJ2-3; the D gene is possibly TRBD2 (6 bases). CDR1 is SEHNR and CDR2 is FQNEAQ in the germline V gene (reference sequence). There are 15 residues in the CDR3. The V end was cut by 7 bases, the J end by 2 bases, with 16 bases between. The CDR3 DNA reads as TGTGCCAGCACATCGAGTAGCGGATCCACAGATACGCAGTATTTT. It yields the protein CASTSSSGSTDTQYF.

Worth noting for this clone: This same CDR3 is encoded by further DNA sequences in the sample. The gene calls are TRBV18 and TRBJ2-7; D is unclear. Germline assignment: CDR1 KGHSH and CDR2 LQKENI. The V end lost 6 bases, the J end lost 0 bases, and 9 bases lay between the germline ends. CDR3 length equals 13 residues. The CDR3: CASSPPSSYEQYF. The CDR3 DNA reads as TGTGCCAGCTCTCCTCCCAGCTCCTACGAGCAGTACTTC.

The gene calls are TRBV4-1 and TRBJ1-3, with 9 positions matching TRBD1. CDR3 length: 20 amino acids. Trimming at V came to 0 bases and at J to 0 bases, leaving 12 bases not matched to a gene. Per the germline V gene, CDR1 is MGHRA and CDR2 is YSYEKL. As DNA, the CDR3 is TGCGCCAGCAGCCAAGATTGGGGACAGGGAATGGAGGGCTCTGGAAACACCATATATTTT. It translates to CASSQDWGQGMEGSGNTIYF.

The rearrangement links TRBV2 to TRBJ1-5, with 10 bases identical to TRBD1. Per germline, CDR1 SNHLY and CDR2 FYNNEI. V was clipped by 6 bases and J by 5 bases; unmatched bases: 7. This CDR3 spans 15 amino acids. The DNA for the CDR3 is TGTGCCAGCAGCGAGGGACAGGGGAGGTATCAGCCCCAGCATTTT. As protein: CASSEGQGRYQPQHF. The whole variable domain, remainder taken from reference TRBV2 and TRBJ1-5, is EPEVTQTPSHQVTQMGQEVILRCVPISNHLYFYWYRQILGQKVEFLVSFYNNEISEKSEIFDDQFSVERPDGSNFTLKIRSTKLEDSAMYFCASSEGQGRYQPQHFGDGTRLSIL.

The V call is TRBV11-2, the J call TRBJ1-2, with 8 bases fitting TRBD1. Trimming took 5 bases from V and 5 from J; bases not matched to a gene: 10. Germline values: CDR1 SGHAT, CDR2 FQNNGV. CDR3 length equals 15 residues. The DNA of the CDR3 is TGTGCCAGCAGCGTAACCGGGACAGGAGATTATGGCTACACCTTC. As protein: CASSVTGTGDYGYTF.

The chain joins TRBV5-1 to TRBJ2-7, with D possibly being TRBD2 (5 bases). The CDR3 has 15 residues. The V and J ends lost 2 bases and 5 bases respectively, with 17 bases between them. Germline-derived CDR1 and CDR2 are SGHRS and YFSETQ. The CDR3 nucleotides read TGCGCCAGCAGCTTAGGAGGTACGGGGTCCCACGAGCAGTACTTC. Encoded protein: CASSLGGTGSHEQYF.

The J gene is TRBJ2-7, the V gene TRBV3-1 (or the pseudogene TRBV3-2), with 10 nucleotides matching TRBD1. Germline V CDR1 and CDR2: LGHDT, YNNKEL (reference sequence). The V and J ends lost 3 bases and 2 bases, in that order; junction bases with no gene match: 10. CDR3 length equals 17 residues. CDR3 sequence (DNA): TGTGCCAGCAGCCAGGGACAGGGGCGGGGCTCTACCTACGAGCAGTACTTC. This translates into CASSQGQGRGSTYEQYF.

The chain links TRBV2 to TRBJ2-5, with 7 nucleotides matching TRBD1. The germline V gene encodes CDR1 SNHLY and CDR2 FYNNEI. V was clipped by 4 bases and J by 2 bases; unmatched bases: 4. The CDR3 is made up of 14 amino acids. CDR3 residues: CASSAYRGQETQYF. The CDR3 bases are TGTGCCAGCAGTGCCTACAGGGGTCAAGAGACCCAGTACTTC.

This chain uses TRBV5-8 with TRBJ2-3; 7 bases line up with TRBD2. The junction had 8 bases not matched to a gene; V was cut back by 0 bases and J by 1 base. The CDR3 has 17 amino acids. The germline gives CDR1 SGHTS, CDR2 YDEGEE. The CDR3 loop is CASSLVLERGGTDTQYF. The CDR3 DNA is TGTGCCAGCAGCTTGGTTCTTGAGCGGGGTGGCACAGATACGCAGTATTTT.

V and J are TRBV6-1 and TRBJ1-4, with 7 nucleotides matching TRBD1. V dropped 3 bases and J dropped 7; count of bases not matched to a gene: 2. Looked up from germline, CDR1 is MNHNS and CDR2 is SASEGT. CDR3 length equals 13 residues. CDR3 sequence reads: CASSEGQSEKLFF. In DNA form, the CDR3 reads TGTGCCAGCAGTGAGGGACAGAGTGAAAAACTGTTTTTT.

This chain connects TRBV27 to TRBJ2-7, with 8 nucleotides matching TRBD2. CDR1 and CDR2 (germline): MNHEY, SMNVEV (reference sequence). Germline trimming cut 8 bases from V and 4 bases from J; bases unmatched to any gene: 19. This CDR3 is 17 amino acids long. The CDR3 DNA reads TGTGCCAGCGCGGGTTCGGCCTTAGCGGGGAAGGTATACGAGCAGTACTTC. Translating it yields CASAGSALAGKVYEQYF.

The chain carries TRBV11-2 and TRBJ2-7; 7 nucleotides align to TRBD1. The germline CDR1 and CDR2 sequences are SGHAT and FQNNGV. V shed 5 bases, J shed 2 bases, and the junction held 6 bases outside the gene matches. There are 14 residues in the CDR3. This chain's CDR3 is CASSKNRGPYEQYF. The CDR3 coding sequence is TGTGCCAGCAGCAAAAACAGGGGCCCCTACGAGCAGTACTTC.

This chain joins TRBV7-9 and TRBJ2-1; TRBD2 aligns across 11 bases. The CDR3 consists of 12 residues. V was pared by 6 bases and J by 12 bases, with 4 bases of the junction left unmatched. Germline CDR1 SEHNR, CDR2 FQNEAQ (reference sequence). This chain's CDR3 is CASRPSGGWQFF. The CDR3 DNA reads TGTGCCAGCAGGCCTAGCGGGGGGTGGCAGTTCTTC.

The rearrangement uses TRBV2 and TRBJ2-1, with no clear D. Germline V lookup: CDR1 SNHLY, CDR2 FYNNEI. The CDR3 is 17 residues long. V was cut by 4 bases and J by 3 bases, with 19 bases left in between. The CDR3 protein is CASSAEPVASRYNEQFF. The CDR3 nucleotides read TGTGCCAGCAGTGCTGAACCAGTTGCCTCTCGCTACAATGAGCAGTTCTTC. Drawing the rest from reference TRBV2 and TRBJ2-1, the complete variable domain is EPEVTQTPSHQVTQMGQEVILRCVPISNHLYFYWYRQILGQKVEFLVSFYNNEISEKSEIFDDQFSVERPDGSNFTLKIRSTKLEDSAMYFCASSAEPVASRYNEQFFGPGTRLTVL.

V gene TRBV28 combines with J gene TRBJ1-4, with TRBD1 as a possible D gene (5 bases). V was pared by 10 bases and J by 4 bases, with 10 bases between. Germline-derived CDR1 and CDR2 are MDHEN and SYDVKM. CDR3 length equals 12 residues. The CDR3 DNA reads TGTGCCACAAGACAGCTTAATGAAAAACTGTTTTTT. Translating gives CATRQLNEKLFF. The full variable domain, with the rest looked up from reference TRBV28 and TRBJ1-4, is DVKVTQSSRYLVKRTGEKVFLECVQDMDHENMFWYRQDPGLGLRLIYFSYDVKMKEKGDIPEGYSVSREKKERFSLILESASTNQTSMYLCATRQLNEKLFFGSGTQLSVL.

The V and J genes are TRBV6-5 and TRBJ1-2; the D is unclear. The germline V and J ends were trimmed by 7 bases and 5 bases, with 14 bases remaining between them. Germline lookup yields CDR1 MNHEY and CDR2 SVGAGI. This CDR3 spans 13 amino acids. CDR3 DNA sequence: TGTGCCAGCACTGGAGAAAATAATTATGGCTACACCTTC. This sequence encodes CASTGENNYGYTF.

The chain is built from TRBV7-9 and TRBJ1-2, with D maybe TRBD1 (6 bases). There are 17 residues in the CDR3. V was trimmed by 5 bases and J by 6 bases, leaving 25 bases between them. CDR1 and CDR2 from the germline V gene are SEHNR and FQNEAQ (reference sequence). Written as DNA, the CDR3 is TGTGCCAGCAGCCATTTCCCCATGGATCACAGGGTGGATGGCTACACCTTC. This sequence encodes CASSHFPMDHRVDGYTF. The full variable domain, completed using reference TRBV7-9 and TRBJ1-2, is DTGVSQNPRHKITKRGQNVTFRCDPISEHNRLYWYRQTLGQGPEFLTYFQNEAQLEKSRLLSDRFSAERPKGSFSTLEIQRTEQGDSAMYLCASSHFPMDHRVDGYTFGSGTRLTVV.

This chain joins TRBV3-1 (or the pseudogene TRBV3-2) and TRBJ1-3; D is uncertain. Germline CDR1 reads LGHDT; CDR2 reads YNNKEL (reference sequence). Trimming removed 6 bases from V and 7 bases from J, with 16 bases in between. The CDR3 length is 14 residues. Here the CDR3 DNA reads TGTGCCAGCAGTGAGGTGGTAACCCGGAACACCATATATTTT. This translates into CASSEVVTRNTIYF.

The chain combines TRBV7-2 with TRBJ1-5; D ambiguous. CDR1 is SGHTA, CDR2 FQGNSA, per germline. The CDR3 spans 11 residues. Trimming shortened V by 5 bases and J by 11 bases, and 10 bases separated the two germline ends. CDR3 coding DNA: TGTGCCAGCAGCCGTCCCGGGACCCAGCATTTT. Protein: CASSRPGTQHF.

V usage is TRBV27 and J usage is TRBJ1-6; D might be TRBD1 (6 bases). The CDR3 totals 16 residues. The germline V gene has CDR1 MNHEY and CDR2 SMNVEV (reference sequence). V lost 5 bases, J lost 3 bases, and 14 bases lay in between. CDR3 sequence reads: CASSRVQGIYNSPLHF. The CDR3 DNA is TGTGCCAGCAGTCGAGTACAGGGCATCTATAATTCACCCCTCCACTTT.

The chain links TRBV5-1 to TRBJ1-1; TRBD1 is a possible D gene (5 bases). Between the trimmed V and J ends, which lost 5 bases and 5 bases, there was a span of 7 bases. The germline V gene encodes CDR1 SGHRS and CDR2 YFSETQ. This CDR3 spans 11 amino acids. CDR3 nucleotides: TGCGCCAGCAGGGCAGGGACTGAAGCTTTCTTT. Residues: CASRAGTEAFF.